Following are 3 T cell receptor beta chains from one sample sequenced in a study of T cell responses to AZD1222 COVID-19 vaccine. Using immunoSEQ multiplex PCR, the repertoire was profiled, and TCRdb retains in-frame clones only, with some absent. Here the sample spans some 130,000 clones, 88% being singletons. The input for sequencing was peripheral blood, taken on day 0 of AZD1222 vaccination. These receptor sequences come from an adult in good health.

The chain couples TRBV4-2 to TRBJ1-3; perhaps TRBD1 as D (6 bases). CDR3 length equals 19 residues. Germline-derived CDR1 and CDR2 are LGHNA and YNFKEQ. Trimming took off 1 base at V and 0 bases at J, with 19 bases between the two ends. As DNA, the CDR3 is TGTGCCAGCAGCCAAGTTTCCCAGGGGTCCCTCAACTCTGGAAACACCATATATTTT. Protein product: CASSQVSQGSLNSGNTIYF.

V usage is TRBV7-8 and J usage is TRBJ2-2; 12 bases align to TRBD2. CDR3 length: 19 residues. V was clipped by 7 bases and J by 2 bases; unmatched bases: 14. Germline V gives CDR1 SGHVS, CDR2 FQNEAQ. The CDR3 reads CASTPIRLAGGPNTGELFF. The CDR3 nucleotides are TGTGCCAGCACCCCCATCCGGCTAGCGGGGGGGCCTAACACCGGGGAGCTGTTTTTT.

In regard to this clone: The sample contains more than one DNA sequence encoding this CDR3. The rearrangement uses TRBV2 and TRBJ1-2; D is unresolved. The CDR3 is made up of 11 amino acids. V was clipped by 4 bases and J by 5 bases, with 5 bases between them. Per the germline V gene, CDR1 is SNHLY and CDR2 is FYNNEI. This CDR3 is CASSAQYGYTF. The CDR3 coding sequence is TGTGCCAGCAGTGCCCAGTATGGCTACACCTTC.